Listed here are 26 T cell receptor beta chains from one sample, sequenced in a study of T cell responses to AZD1222 COVID-19 vaccine (dated by TCRdb to the early 2020s). Preparation of the library involved the immunoSEQ multiplex PCR assay. TCRdb limited this immuneACCESS table to in-frame rearrangements with V and J called. A share of clones is missing; checked studies link under half to unresolved V genes, and the rest is unexplained. The table for this sample lists under 200,000 clones; roughly 93% of them were counted only once. Together, the top ten hold 3% to 5% of the sample. In light of the paper, this sample's time point label describes: baseline before first vaccination. Material: peripheral blood, obtained on day 0 of AZD1222 vaccination. These receptors originate from an adult in good health.

The chain joins TRBV12-3 or TRBV12-4 to TRBJ2-5; the match to TRBD2 covers 7 bases. This CDR3 is 13 amino acids long. V trimming: 8 bases; J trimming: 5 bases; junction bases outside the gene matches: 8. The CDR3 sequence is CASATGTIETQYF. Here the CDR3 DNA reads TGTGCCAGCGCTACGGGGACTATCGAGACCCAGTACTTC.

V usage is TRBV30 and J usage is TRBJ2-3, with D possibly being TRBD1 (5 bases). Looked up from germline, CDR1 is GTSNPN and CDR2 is SVGIG (reference sequence). The V gene lost 1 base and the J gene lost 3 bases, with 5 bases spanning the gap. This CDR3 comprises 12 residues. The CDR3 DNA follows: TGTGCCTGGAGTGCAGGGACAGATACGCAGTATTTT. Translation gives CAWSAGTDTQYF.

J is TRBJ1-1 and V is TRBV4-1; no clear D. This CDR3 is 15 amino acids long. The germline V gene encodes CDR1 MGHRA and CDR2 YSYEKL. V shed 0 bases and J shed 4 bases, with 12 bases lying between them. The CDR3 region has the DNA TGCGCCAGCAGCCAAGATCGAGCCTACGGCACTGAAGCTTTCTTT. Protein: CASSQDRAYGTEAFF.

The chain recombines TRBV6-5 with TRBJ1-5; tentative D call: TRBD1 (5 bases). V shed 0 bases and J shed 7 bases, with 13 bases lying between them. Germline CDR1 is MNHEY and CDR2 is SVGAGI. The CDR3 is made up of 15 amino acids. In nucleotides, the CDR3 is TGTGCCAGCAGTTACTCGGCAGGGTTTGGACAGCCCCAGCATTTT. Its translation: CASSYSAGFGQPQHF.

V is TRBV6-5 and J is TRBJ1-1; tentatively, D is TRBD1 (5 bases). Trimming shortened V by 8 bases and J by 1 base, and 11 bases separated the two germline ends. There are 13 residues in the CDR3. Germline CDR1 MNHEY, CDR2 SVGAGI. The CDR3 DNA reads as TGTGCCAGCGGTCGACAGCCGAACACTGAAGCTTTCTTT. Its translation is CASGRQPNTEAFF.

The V gene is TRBV5-4, the J gene TRBJ1-1, with D possibly TRBD1 on 6 matching bases. The CDR3 spans 15 residues. V lost 4 bases, J lost 11 bases, and 24 bases lay in between. Germline assignment: CDR1 SGHNT and CDR2 YYREEE (reference sequence). The CDR3 region is CASSPVDQGSTMAFF. CDR3 coding DNA: TGTGCCAGCAGCCCGGTCGATCAGGGGAGTACGATGGCTTTCTTT. The full variable domain, completed using reference TRBV5-4 and TRBJ1-1, is ETGVTQSPTHLIKTRGQQVTLRCSSQSGHNTVSWYQQALGQGPQFIFQYYREEENGRGNFPPRFSGLQFPNYSSELNVNALELDDSALYLCASSPVDQGSTMAFFGQGTRLTVV.

This clone was recorded a few times. V gene TRBV30 combines with J gene TRBJ1-4; D remains unclear. Trimming took 7 bases from V and 1 from J, leaving 13 bases between them. The CDR3 covers 14 residues. Germline lookup yields CDR1 GTSNPN and CDR2 SVGIG (reference sequence). As DNA, the CDR3 is TGTGCCTCCCTGATGGGCGGAACTAATGAAAAACTGTTTTTT. It specifies CASLMGGTNEKLFF.

The genes are TRBV15 and TRBJ1-6; D gene ambiguous. The CDR3 contains 12 residues. In germline, CDR1 is LNHNV, CDR2 YYDKDF (reference sequence). V was cut by 5 bases and J by 10 bases, with 9 bases left in between. CDR3 nucleotide sequence: TGTGCCACCAGCCCTGATGGCTCACCCCTCCACTTT. Its translation: CATSPDGSPLHF.

The chain is built from TRBV15 and TRBJ2-4; possibly TRBD2 for D (6 bases). The CDR3 sequence is 13 residues long. Germline V gene sequence: CDR1 LNHNV, CDR2 YYDKDF (reference sequence). Trimming took off 6 bases at V and 3 bases at J, with 9 bases between the two ends. The CDR3 here is CATSQDYKNIQYF. Here the CDR3 DNA reads TGTGCCACCAGTCAGGACTACAAAAACATTCAGTACTTC.

This chain connects TRBV7-9 to TRBJ1-1; no definite D call. Germline V lookup: CDR1 SEHNR, CDR2 FQNEAQ (reference sequence). The CDR3 has 15 amino acids. The V and J ends lost 2 bases and 1 base respectively, with 11 bases between them. As DNA, the CDR3 is TGTGCCAGCAGCTTACGTTTGAATTCGAACACTGAAGCTTTCTTT. Translated: CASSLRLNSNTEAFF.

The J gene is TRBJ2-1, the V gene TRBV19; 8 nucleotides match TRBD2. Unmatched junction bases numbered 5, after V lost 5 bases and J lost 2 bases. The germline V gene has CDR1 LNHDA and CDR2 SQIVND (reference sequence). The CDR3 is 15 amino acids. As DNA, the CDR3 is TGTGCCAGTAGTCAGGAGCGGGGGACCTACAATGAGCAGTTCTTC. Its protein product is CASSQERGTYNEQFF. The full variable domain, with the rest looked up from reference TRBV19 and TRBJ2-1, is DGGITQSPKYLFRKEGQNVTLSCEQNLNHDAMYWYRQDPGQGLRLIYYSQIVNDFQKGDIAEGYSVSREKKESFPLTVTSAQKNPTAFYLCASSQERGTYNEQFFGPGTRLTVL.

The gene calls are TRBV6-2 or TRBV6-3 and TRBJ1-3; possible D gene TRBD1, 6 bases. Germline lookup yields CDR1 MNHEY and CDR2 SVGEGT. Deletions cut 3 bases from V and 0 bases from J, with 12 bases between. There are 16 residues in the CDR3. The CDR3 is CASSYQGINSGNTIYF. The CDR3 region has the DNA TGTGCCAGCAGTTATCAGGGGATAAACTCTGGAAACACCATATATTTT.

This chain connects TRBV5-4 to TRBJ1-2, with 8 bases matching TRBD1. This CDR3 spans 15 amino acids. Germline lookup yields CDR1 SGHNT and CDR2 YYREEE (reference sequence). After removal of 4 bases from V and 3 bases from J, the junction contained 8 bases not matched to a gene. DNA for the CDR3: TGTGCCAGCAGCGCCGACACAGGGGGATACTATGGCTACACCTTC. Translation gives CASSADTGGYYGYTF.

The J gene is TRBJ1-6, the V gene TRBV5-1, with D maybe TRBD1 (5 bases). The CDR3 is 16 amino acids. CDR1 SGHRS and CDR2 YFSETQ come from the germline V gene. Trimming pared 0 bases from V and 7 bases from J, leaving 14 bases between. As DNA, the CDR3 is TGCGCCAGCAGCTTGGTATCGGGGCCTCTCAATTCACCCCTCCACTTT. It translates to CASSLVSGPLNSPLHF.

This chain connects TRBV5-1 to TRBJ2-3; 10 bases line up with TRBD2. The CDR3 has 16 residues. Germline CDR1 reads SGHRS; CDR2 reads YFSETQ. Trimming took 5 bases from V and 6 from J; bases not matched to a gene: 12. The CDR3 sequence is CASRSGRAIFNDTQYF. CDR3 DNA sequence: TGCGCCAGCAGGAGCGGGAGGGCCATTTTTAACGATACGCAGTATTTT. The entire variable domain, with the rest obtained from reference TRBV5-1 and TRBJ2-3, is as follows: KAGVTQTPRYLIKTRGQQVTLSCSPISGHRSVSWYQQTPGQGLQFLFEYFSETQRNKGNFPGRFSGRQFSNSRSEMNVSTLELGDSALYLCASRSGRAIFNDTQYFGPGTRLTVL.

The rearrangement joins TRBV28 to TRBJ1-6; D call uncertain. Germline values: CDR1 MDHEN, CDR2 SYDVKM. V lost 8 bases to trimming and J lost 11 bases, with 7 bases between them. This CDR3 is built from 10 residues. The DNA for the CDR3 is TGTGCCAGCGGTCGAACACCCCTCCACTTT. This encodes CASGRTPLHF.

The rearrangement uses TRBV7-2 and TRBJ2-7; 12 nucleotides line up with TRBD2. CDR3 size: 14 residues. Germline CDR1 SGHTA, CDR2 FQGNSA. V lost 5 bases, J lost 3 bases, and 2 bases stayed unmatched. CDR3 in amino acids: CASSMTSGGYEQYF. CDR3 in DNA: TGTGCCAGCAGCATGACTAGCGGGGGCTACGAGCAGTACTTC.

The V gene is TRBV4-1, the J gene TRBJ1-5, with no clear D. CDR1 and CDR2 from the germline V gene are MGHRA and YSYEKL. The CDR3 spans 15 residues. V was trimmed by 0 bases and J by 9 bases, leaving 15 bases between them. The CDR3 DNA reads TGCGCCAGCAGCCAAGAGACTGGCGCTGCTCGGCCCCAGCATTTT. Its protein product is CASSQETGAARPQHF.

This chain connects TRBV6-1 to TRBJ2-2; 11 bases map to TRBD2. The J segment lost 2 bases and the V segment lost 4 bases, leaving 9 bases of the junction unmatched. The CDR3 loop spans 18 amino acids. CDR1 is MNHNS and CDR2 is SASEGT in the germline V gene. The CDR3 DNA is TGTGCCAGCAGTGGTTCTAGCGGGAGGCCCCGAAACACCGGGGAGCTGTTTTTT. The encoded protein is CASSGSSGRPRNTGELFF.

The gene calls are TRBV6-5 and TRBJ2-7, with 7 bases identical to TRBD1. The CDR3 consists of 15 residues. J was trimmed by 0 bases and V by 5 bases; bases with no gene match: 7. Germline V gene data show CDR1 as MNHEY and CDR2 as SVGAGI. The CDR3 reads CASSTPTGSSYEQYF. In nucleotides, the CDR3 is TGTGCCAGCAGTACACCGACAGGGAGCTCCTACGAGCAGTACTTC.

This CDR3 reads CATPGDFGDQPQHF. CDR3 nucleotide sequence: TGTGCCACCCCAGGGGACTTTGGGGATCAGCCCCAGCATTTT. The chain uses TRBV6-5 and TRBJ1-5, with a weak D call TRBD1 (6 bases). The V end was cut by 10 bases, the J end by 5 bases, with 18 bases between. The CDR3 consists of 14 residues. Germline CDR1 reads MNHEY; CDR2 reads SVGAGI.

V usage is TRBV7-8 and J usage is TRBJ1-6; D unresolved. Germline CDR1 and CDR2: SGHVS and FQNEAQ. The CDR3 is made up of 13 amino acids. Trimming left V 3 bases short and J 9 bases short, with 9 bases between. CDR3: CASSFFVVSPLHF. In nucleotides, the CDR3 is TGTGCCAGCAGCTTTTTCGTTGTTTCACCCCTCCACTTT.

This clone has a single count. V usage is TRBV3-1 (or the pseudogene TRBV3-2) and J usage is TRBJ1-4; D call uncertain. V lost 2 bases, J lost 1 base, and 8 bases lay in between. The germline V gene has CDR1 LGHDT and CDR2 YNNKEL (reference sequence). This CDR3 is built from 15 residues. The CDR3 bases are TGTGCCAGCAGCCAAAGGTGGGGAACTAATGAAAAACTGTTTTTT. Residues: CASSQRWGTNEKLFF.

The chain carries TRBV7-8 and TRBJ1-5; perhaps TRBD1 as D (6 bases). The CDR3 consists of 17 residues. The V gene's germline CDR1 is SGHVS and CDR2 FQNEAQ. Trimming took off 2 bases at V and 0 bases at J, with 14 bases between the two ends. The CDR3 region has the DNA TGTGCCAGCAGCTTATCGGTTGGACAGTTTAGCAATCAGCCCCAGCATTTT. Translated, it gives CASSLSVGQFSNQPQHF.

In DNA, the CDR3 is TGTGCCATCAGTGAAGAACACCAGAGCTATGGCTACACCTTC. Protein product: CAISEEHQSYGYTF. The V call is TRBV10-3, the J call TRBJ1-2; no firm D call. V was cut by 3 bases and J by 4 bases, with 12 bases left in between. Looked up from germline, CDR1 is ENHRY and CDR2 is SYGVKD. There are 14 residues in the CDR3.

The chain couples TRBV5-1 to TRBJ1-2; unclear D gene. The CDR3 extends over 13 amino acids. CDR1 and CDR2 from the germline V gene are SGHRS and YFSETQ. V was cut by 2 bases and J by 1 base, with 6 bases left in between. CDR3 DNA sequence: TGCGCCAGCAGCTTCTCGGTTAACTATGGCTACACCTTC. This sequence encodes CASSFSVNYGYTF. The full variable domain, its missing parts supplied by reference TRBV5-1 and TRBJ1-2, is KAGVTQTPRYLIKTRGQQVTLSCSPISGHRSVSWYQQTPGQGLQFLFEYFSETQRNKGNFPGRFSGRQFSNSRSEMNVSTLELGDSALYLCASSFSVNYGYTFGSGTRLTVV.